This T cell receptor beta chain was observed in a study of radiotherapy plus CTLA-4 blockade in lung cancer listed by TCRdb under 2018. Background on the whole study: Among enrolled patients, around 20% had an objective response and approximately 30% reached disease control.

The research as a whole found: Early dynamic changes in blood T cell clones, together with increased serum interferon-beta after radiation, were reported as the strongest predictors of response. After treatment with radiotherapy and ipilimumab, TCR clones that originated in tumors expanded in peripheral blood.

The study tested focal radiation therapy combined with CTLA-4 blockade (ipilimumab) in patients with chemo-refractory metastatic non-small-cell lung cancer. The library was generated by the immunoSEQ multiplex PCR assay. The source is immuneACCESS, and TCRdb retained only in-frame sequences with V and J called. Part of the clones is not carried over; for the studies checked, unresolved V genes explain less than half of this, and the remainder is unexplained. This sample has roughly 59,000 clones in its table, and approximately 70% of those were observed once. Jointly, the top ten make up about 8.5% of the sample. Remarks on this clone: Its antigen remains unidentified. No base qualities exist here, and no much larger clone lies one base off it.

The germline V and J ends show losses of 4 bases and 6 bases respectively, and no gene match explains 6 bases of the junction. Taken from cysteine to phenylalanine, the CDR3 has 15 residues. Only CDR3 DNA is held: 45 bases, read in frame from base 1. The germline V gene gives CDR1 as MNHEY and CDR2 as SVGAGI. This TCR derives from a human donor with non-small cell lung cancer whose response to radiotherapy plus ipilimumab could not be evaluated. The rearranged segments are TRBV6-5 and TRBJ1-5; 10 of the junction bases match TRBD1. Sequencing used peripheral blood, obtained from a patient treated with radiotherapy plus ipilimumab. The DNA is TGTGCCAGCAGTTCGACAGGGGGCTGGGGTCAGCCCCAGCATTTT. This sequence encodes CASSSTGGWGQPQHF.